This entry concerns a single T cell receptor (beta chain). This record belongs to a study of blood T cell repertoires in COVID-19. Study-wide context: There were acute and convalescent COVID-19 samples, and they came from the United States, Italy and Spain.

In the original analysis: Nucleated cell counts were estimated from reference gene primer amplification. The protocol was immunoSEQ multiplex PCR, while the TCRdb copy is restricted to in-frame clones and leaves out a portion. V and J calls and clone size come straight from that table; D and trimming were deduced from the DNA. The sample comprises 140,000 to 150,000 clones, roughly 85% of which are singletons, and about 4.4% rests with the top ten. The CDR3 runs 14 residues. V lost 7 bases and J 3 bases, leaving 15 bases between the germline ends. Germline loops: CDR1 SEHNR, CDR2 FQNEAQ (reference sequence). Participants were aged about 18 to 95 years, lived in 24 US areas, and enrolled virtually. Participant-reported clinical history was the basis for cohort assignment.

The sample was PBMCs or T cells enriched from blood (not recorded which). This TCR came from a man aged 45-65 years who had recovered from COVID-19. The chain recombines TRBV7-9 with TRBJ1-1, with D tentatively TRBD1 (5 bases). CDR3 sequence reads: CASTIQGGDTEAFF. The CDR3 DNA is TGTGCCAGCACGATTCAGGGAGGGGACACTGAAGCTTTCTTT. Together with reference TRBV7-9 and TRBJ1-1, the CDR3 gives the full variable domain: DTGVSQNPRHKITKRGQNVTFRCDPISEHNRLYWYRQTLGQGPEFLTYFQNEAQLEKSRLLSDRFSAERPKGSFSTLEIQRTEQGDSAMYLCASTIQGGDTEAFFGQGTRLTVV.